The rows below give T cell receptor beta chains drawn from one sample of a study of memory CD8 T cells in hepatitis C reinfection. Sequencing was performed with immunoSEQ multiplex PCR; in TCRdb, only in-frame clones are kept and a portion is missing. The table records about 50,000 clones, 85% to 90% of them present only once. Input material: naive CD8+ T cells sorted from blood. Source of these receptors: a man between 18 and 35 years old with hepatitis C virus infection. CDR3s include the opening cysteine and the closing phenylalanine or tryptophan. The D gene is left open where the match is weak. The size field is filled for only some rows; it gives once, few, many or a size class.

-,-,TRBJ2-3,TRBV4-1,TGCGCCAGCAGCCAAGACCCCCTAGCAGGGGACTACCCAGATACGCAGTATTTT,CASSQDPLAGDYPDTQYF
-,-,TRBJ1-4,TRBV4-1,TGCGCCAGCAGCCAGAATCTCCGCCCGACGGGGAATGAAAAACTGTTTTTT,CASSQNLRPTGNEKLFF
few,-,TRBJ1-1,TRBV2,TGTGCCAGCAGTGAAGGTCCCGGGGACACTGAAGCTTTCTTT,CASSEGPGDTEAFF
-,TRBD1,TRBJ1-1,TRBV4-1,TGCGCCAGCAGCCAAGGGGACAGGGGCATGACTGAAGCTTTCTTT,CASSQGDRGMTEAFF
-,-,TRBJ2-1,TRBV7-9,TGTGCCAGCAGCTTCAGCCAGGGAAGGAGCAATGAGCAGTTCTTC,CASSFSQGRSNEQFF
-,-,TRBJ2-6,TRBV27,TGTGCCAGCACCGAGACAGGGGCCAACGTCCTGACTTTC,CASTETGANVLTF
-,-,TRBJ1-1,TRBV7-8,TGTGCCAGCAGCTTCACAGGGAAGAACACTGAAGCTTTCTTT,CASSFTGKNTEAFF
-,TRBD1,TRBJ2-7,TRBV13,TGTGCCAGCAGCTTAGAAGGGGACAGTTCCTACGAGCAGTACTTC,CASSLEGDSSYEQYF
-,TRBD1,TRBJ2-5,TRBV2,TGTGCCAGCAGTAAATCACTGGACAGGGGAGTTGAGACCCAGTACTTC,CASSKSLDRGVETQYF
-,TRBD2,TRBJ2-3,TRBV6-7,TGTGCCAGCAGTCTCCGGGGGGGCACAGATACGCAGTATTTT,CASSLRGGTDTQYF
-,TRBD1,TRBJ1-1,TRBV19,TGTGCCAGTAGTATGTCAGGGGGGAAAGCTTTCTTT,CASSMSGGKAFF
-,-,TRBJ1-4,TRBV6-1,TGTGCCAGCAGTGCAAGGGGCGATAATGAAAAACTGTTTTTT,CASSARGDNEKLFF
once,TRBD2,TRBJ2-7,TRBV6-5,TGTGCCAGCAGGTTTGCGGGAGGGGGCAACGAGCAGTACTTC,CASRFAGGGNEQYF
-,TRBD2,TRBJ2-7,TRBV6-1,TGTGCCAGCAGTGAAGCGAGTCCTGGGACTATCTACGAGCAGTACTTC,CASSEASPGTIYEQYF
-,TRBD1,TRBJ2-7,TRBV11-2,TGTGCCAGCAGCACTACCGGGACAGGGACGGGAGAGCAGTACTTC,CASSTTGTGTGEQYF
once,TRBD1,TRBJ2-7,TRBV27,TGTGCCAGCAGCCCACAGGGGTCGTCCTACGAGCAGTACTTC,CASSPQGSSYEQYF
-,-,TRBJ2-1,TRBV5-5,TGTGCCAGCAGCTTGGGCCTTATAGCGGAAGAGCAGTTCTTC,CASSLGLIAEEQFF
-,TRBD1,TRBJ1-3,TRBV6-5,TGTGCCAGCAGCCCCAGGGGGAGAGAAAACACCATATATTTT,CASSPRGRENTIYF
-,-,TRBJ2-7,TRBV5-8,TGTGCCAGCACGATACGGGGGACTGGGTCCTACGAGCAGTACTTC,CASTIRGTGSYEQYF
-,-,TRBJ2-7,TRBV2,TGTGCCAGCAGTGACCAGCGGGTATACGAGCAGTACTTC,CASSDQRVYEQYF
-,-,TRBJ2-7,TRBV7-9,TGTGCCAGCAGCACATTAGCGTCGGAGCAGTACTTC,CASSTLASEQYF
-,-,TRBJ1-2,TRBV27,TGTGCCAGCAGTTACGGTCAGGGAGGGACCTATGGCTACACCTTC,CASSYGQGGTYGYTF
-,TRBD1,TRBJ2-1,TRBV11-2,TGTGCCAGCAGCCCCCCCCGGGACAGGGACTATGAGCAGTTCTTC,CASSPPRDRDYEQFF
-,TRBD2,TRBJ2-3,TRBV9,TGTGCCAGCAGCCTTACTAGCGGGGGGATCACAGATACGCAGTATTTT,CASSLTSGGITDTQYF
few,TRBD1,TRBJ1-4,TRBV4-3,TGCGCCAGCAGCCAAGATAGGGGACAGGGTGAAAAACTGTTTTTT,CASSQDRGQGEKLFF
-,-,TRBJ2-2,TRBV9,TGTGCCAGCAGCCTGAACACCGGGGAGCTGTTTTTT,CASSLNTGELFF
-,-,TRBJ1-1,TRBV7-9,TGTGCCAGCAGCCCTACAGAGAACACTGAAGCTTTCTTT,CASSPTENTEAFF
few,-,TRBJ1-1,TRBV7-9,TGTGCCAGCAGGGGAGTGGGAACTGAAGCTTTCTTT,CASRGVGTEAFF
-,TRBD2,TRBJ2-2,TRBV9,TGTGCCAGCAGCTCTAGCGGGGTAAACACCGGGGAGCTGTTTTTT,CASSSSGVNTGELFF
-,TRBD1,TRBJ1-2,TRBV5-4,TGTGCCAGCAGCTCGACAGGGGAAGGCTACACCTTC,CASSSTGEGYTF
once,-,TRBJ2-1,TRBV6-5,TGTGCCAGCAGTGACTACCGGGACTCAAAGTTCTTC,CASSDYRDSKFF
-,TRBD1,TRBJ2-2,TRBV6-1,TGTGCCAGCAGGCGGACAGGGACCGGGGAGCTGTTTTTT,CASRRTGTGELFF
-,-,TRBJ1-4,TRBV7-8,TGTGCCAGCAGCTTAGGAGTAGGGGGTGATGAAAAACTGTTTTTT,CASSLGVGGDEKLFF
-,-,TRBJ2-2,TRBV27,TGTGCCAGCAGAGGAGAGTGGGGGGAGCTGTTTTTT,CASRGEWGELFF
-,-,TRBJ2-5,TRBV2,TGTGCCAGCAGAGTCGGGGGGCTGATACAAGAGACCCAGTACTTC,CASRVGGLIQETQYF
-,TRBD2,TRBJ2-5,TRBV29-1,TGCAGCGTTGAAGAGGCGGGGGACTTCTTAGGGGAGACCCAGTACTTC,CSVEEAGDFLGETQYF
-,TRBD1,TRBJ2-1,TRBV27,TGTGCCAGCAGTTTCCTGACAGGGGAGTTAGGCAATGAGCAGTTCTTC,CASSFLTGELGNEQFF
-,TRBD2,TRBJ2-3,TRBV19,TGTGCCAGTAGAGAAGAGCGGGGGAGCACAGATACGCAGTATTTT,CASREERGSTDTQYF
few,-,TRBJ2-7,TRBV19,TGTGCCAGTAGTATCTACGGACAGAAGTACGAGCAGTACTTC,CASSIYGQKYEQYF
once,TRBD1,TRBJ2-1,TRBV19,TGTGCCAGTAGTCCTTTTGAGGACAGGTGGTTCGATGAGCAGTTCTTC,CASSPFEDRWFDEQFF
-,-,TRBJ2-1,TRBV10-1,TGCGCCAGCAGCGGGGGAGCCTACAATGAGCAGTTCTTC,CASSGGAYNEQFF
once,-,TRBJ2-1,TRBV15,TGTGCCTCTGCTCCGGGGGTGATAGACTCCTACAATGAGCAGTTCTTC,CASAPGVIDSYNEQFF
-,-,TRBJ2-3,TRBV27,TGTGCCAGCAGTTTACTTGGGCCCGCGGATACGCAGTATTTT,CASSLLGPADTQYF
once,-,TRBJ1-2,TRBV6-5,TGTGCCAGCGGCCCAAGGGAGGGAATGGGGGGCTACACCTTC,CASGPREGMGGYTF
once,TRBD1,TRBJ2-4,TRBV4-3,TGCGCCAGCAGCCAAGAAAGGACAGGGGTAGCCAAAAACATTCAGTACTTC,CASSQERTGVAKNIQYF
-,-,TRBJ1-2,TRBV4-1,TGCGCCAGCAGCCAAGTGCGGAATTCTAACTATGGCTACACCTTC,CASSQVRNSNYGYTF
once,-,TRBJ1-1,TRBV6-5,TGTGCCAGCAGTTACCGGACAGTGAACACTGAAGCTTTCTTT,CASSYRTVNTEAFF
-,-,TRBJ1-1,TRBV5-1,TGCGCCAGCAGCTTCCCGCCGGAGGGAATGAACACTGAAGCTTTCTTT,CASSFPPEGMNTEAFF
-,TRBD1,TRBJ2-5,TRBV6-6,TGTGCCAGCAGTTCCCGACAGGGTGAGAGTCCCCAGTACTTC,CASSSRQGESPQYF